A single T cell receptor beta chain is shown here with its context. This entry comes from a study of regulatory T cells in long-lasting Graves disease. Stated time point: newly diagnosed GD, antithyroid drugs for less than 3 months. Researchers made the TCR library from RNA that was extracted from PBMCs. CDR3 regions were amplified by Arm-PCR using iRepertoire HTBI primers to build TCR beta libraries. TCRdb recomputed calls from the multiplex PCR reads with MiXCR, one row per CDR3 protein. This sample carries hundreds of thousands of distinct CDR3 sequences, 9.5% to 15% of them seen once, and the ten largest clones take more than 8%. The sample also formed part of further work on T cells in Graves' hyperthyroidism and ophthalmopathy. That work adds: The study used the HTBI primer set for a first-round RT-PCR of the TCR CDR3.

Sequences were derived from peripheral blood mononuclear cells (PBMCs), sampled at new diagnosis, from a patient treated with antithyroid drugs. The sequence derives from a woman aged 25 to 39 with Graves disease.

The CDR3 nucleotides are TGTGCCAGTACCAACGGCCGGAACACCGGGGAGCTGTTTTTT. Its translation is CASTNGRNTGELFF. The chain uses TRBV19 and TRBJ2-2, with unresolved D. V shed 7 bases and J shed 1 base, with 10 bases lying between them. Germline V lookup: CDR1 LNHDA, CDR2 SQIVND (reference sequence). This CDR3 contains 14 residues.